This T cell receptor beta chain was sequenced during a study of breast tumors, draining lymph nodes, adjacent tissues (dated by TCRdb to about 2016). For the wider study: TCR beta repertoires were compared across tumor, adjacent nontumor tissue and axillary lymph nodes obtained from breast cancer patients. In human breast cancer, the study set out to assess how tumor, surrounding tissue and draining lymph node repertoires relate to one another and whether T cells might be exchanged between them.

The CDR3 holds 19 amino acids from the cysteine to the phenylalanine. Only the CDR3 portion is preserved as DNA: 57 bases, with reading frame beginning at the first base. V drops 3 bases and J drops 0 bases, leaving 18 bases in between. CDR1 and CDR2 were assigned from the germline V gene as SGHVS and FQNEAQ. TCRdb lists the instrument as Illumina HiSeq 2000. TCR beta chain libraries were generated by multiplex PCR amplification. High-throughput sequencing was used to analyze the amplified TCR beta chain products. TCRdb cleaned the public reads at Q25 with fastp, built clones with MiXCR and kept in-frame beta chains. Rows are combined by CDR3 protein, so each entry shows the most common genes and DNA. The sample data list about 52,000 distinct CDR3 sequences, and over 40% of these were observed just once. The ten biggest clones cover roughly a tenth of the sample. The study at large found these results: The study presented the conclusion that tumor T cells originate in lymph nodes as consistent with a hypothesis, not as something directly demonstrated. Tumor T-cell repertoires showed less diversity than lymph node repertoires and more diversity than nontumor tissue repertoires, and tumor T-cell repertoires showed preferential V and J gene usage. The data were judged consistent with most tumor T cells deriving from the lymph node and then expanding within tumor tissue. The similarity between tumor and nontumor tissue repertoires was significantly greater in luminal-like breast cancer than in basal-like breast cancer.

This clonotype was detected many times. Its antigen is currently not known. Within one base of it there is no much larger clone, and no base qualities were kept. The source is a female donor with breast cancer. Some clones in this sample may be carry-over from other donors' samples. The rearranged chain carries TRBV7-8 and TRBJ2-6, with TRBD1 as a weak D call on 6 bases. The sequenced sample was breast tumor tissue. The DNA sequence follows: TGTGCCAGCAGCTTCAAAGGGACATCCAGGGTCTCTGGGGCCAACGTCCTGACTTTC. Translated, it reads CASSFKGTSRVSGANVLTF.